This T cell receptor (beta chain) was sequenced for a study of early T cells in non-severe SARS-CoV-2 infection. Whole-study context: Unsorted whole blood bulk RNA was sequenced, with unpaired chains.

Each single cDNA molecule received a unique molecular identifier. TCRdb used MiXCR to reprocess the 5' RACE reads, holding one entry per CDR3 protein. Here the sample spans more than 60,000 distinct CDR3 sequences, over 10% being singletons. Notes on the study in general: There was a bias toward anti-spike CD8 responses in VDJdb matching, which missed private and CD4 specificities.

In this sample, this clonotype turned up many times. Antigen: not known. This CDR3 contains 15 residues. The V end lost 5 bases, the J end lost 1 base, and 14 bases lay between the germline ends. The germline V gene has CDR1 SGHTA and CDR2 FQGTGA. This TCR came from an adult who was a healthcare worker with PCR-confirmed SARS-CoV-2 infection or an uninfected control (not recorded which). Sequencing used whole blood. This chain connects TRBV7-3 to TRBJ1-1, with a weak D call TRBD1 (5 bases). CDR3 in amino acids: CASSPSTAKNTEAFF. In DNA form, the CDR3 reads TGTGCCAGCAGCCCATCGACAGCGAAGAACACTGAAGCTTTCTTT.